Below, 26 T cell receptor beta chains from the same sample are listed, as sequenced in a study of blood T cell repertoires in COVID-19. Here immunoSEQ multiplex PCR was the method, and the copy in TCRdb shows in-frame clones only, minus some. Counted here are roughly 670,000 clones, about nine tenths occurring once; the ten biggest clones make up around 0.3%. Sequencing was done on a sample of peripheral blood. The source is a woman between 18 and 30 years old with acute or convalescent COVID-19.

The rearrangement joins TRBV4-3 to TRBJ1-3, with D perhaps TRBD1 (5 bases). The V end lost 2 bases, the J end lost 3 bases, and 8 bases lay between the germline ends. CDR1 LGHNA and CDR2 YSLEER come from the germline V gene. The CDR3 spans 14 residues. The CDR3 nucleotides read TGCGCCAGCAGCCAATCCAGGGTTGGAAACACCATATATTTT. It is translated as CASSQSRVGNTIYF.

The V call is TRBV30, the J call TRBJ1-2; 8 nucleotides line up with TRBD1. Germline values: CDR1 GTSNPN, CDR2 SVGIG (reference sequence). After removal of 5 bases from V and 4 bases from J, the junction contained 6 bases not matched to a gene. CDR3 length: 13 residues. DNA of the CDR3: TGTGCCTGGGGCAGGGGGCGCGGCTATGGCTACACCTTC. It specifies CAWGRGRGYGYTF.

This chain links TRBV30 with TRBJ1-2; TRBD1 aligns across 9 bases. J was trimmed by 4 bases and V by 5 bases; bases with no gene match: 17. This CDR3 has 17 residues. The V gene's germline CDR1 is GTSNPN and CDR2 SVGIG (reference sequence). The CDR3: CAWSSPGQGGILYGYTF. CDR3 nucleotides: TGTGCCTGGTCATCACCGGGACAGGGAGGAATCCTCTATGGCTACACCTTC.

The chain is built from TRBV18 and TRBJ2-1; 11 nucleotides align to TRBD2. Germline V gene lookup returns CDR1 KGHSH and CDR2 LQKENI. This CDR3 has 16 amino acids. The junction had 4 bases not matched to a gene; V was cut back by 0 bases and J by 6 bases. For the CDR3, the DNA is TGTGCCAGCTCACCACCCGGACTAGCGGGCGTCAATGAGCAGTTCTTC. Its translation is CASSPPGLAGVNEQFF.

The V and J genes are TRBV19 and TRBJ1-2, with 7 positions matching TRBD1. The CDR3 runs 13 residues. Per the germline V gene, CDR1 is LNHDA and CDR2 is SQIVND (reference sequence). V trimming: 8 bases; J trimming: 6 bases; junction bases outside the gene matches: 9. CDR3 amino acids: CASQNRQGDGYTF. The CDR3, as DNA: TGTGCCAGTCAAAACCGACAGGGAGATGGCTACACCTTC.

This rearrangement joins TRBV12-3 or TRBV12-4 to TRBJ2-7, with D tentatively TRBD2 (5 bases). Trimming took off 3 bases at V and 6 bases at J, with 12 bases between the two ends. The CDR3 is 13 residues long. Written as DNA, the CDR3 is TGTGCCAGCAGTTTCTTTATTGGAGGCGAGCAGTACTTC. This encodes CASSFFIGGEQYF.

The rearrangement joins TRBV4-3 to TRBJ2-1; TRBD2 is a possible D gene (6 bases). CDR1 LGHNA and CDR2 YSLEER come from the germline V gene. The CDR3 totals 15 residues. Trimming took off 2 bases at V and 3 bases at J, with 11 bases between the two ends. In DNA form, the CDR3 reads TGCGCCAGCAGCCAAAGGTCCGGGAGCTACAATGAGCAGTTCTTC. Its translation is CASSQRSGSYNEQFF.

This sequence joins TRBV6-5 and TRBJ1-3; D not certain. The CDR3 is 15 residues long. Looked up from germline, CDR1 is MNHEY and CDR2 is SVGAGI. V gave up 6 bases and J gave up 1 base, with 13 bases separating them. The DNA for the CDR3 is TGTGCCAGCAGCCTGTTTTCGGGATCTGGAAACACCATATATTTT. Translated: CASSLFSGSGNTIYF.

This chain connects TRBV5-6 to TRBJ1-2; a possible D gene is TRBD1 (5 bases). Trimming removed 4 bases from V and 2 bases from J, with 15 bases in between. The CDR3 extends over 15 amino acids. Germline CDR1 SGHDT, CDR2 YYEEEE. CDR3 coding DNA: TGTGCCAGCAGCCCTCCCCCCAGACAGAACTATGGCTACACCTTC. Translating it yields CASSPPPRQNYGYTF.

This chain joins TRBV6-5 and TRBJ1-3; no firm D call. CDR1 is MNHEY and CDR2 is SVGAGI in the germline V gene. CDR3 length: 15 amino acids. The V end was cut by 2 bases, the J end by 8 bases, with 16 bases between. The CDR3 spells CASSYKRPPVDTIYF. The DNA for the CDR3 is TGTGCCAGCAGTTACAAGAGGCCCCCCGTGGACACCATATATTTT.

The gene calls are TRBV9 and TRBJ1-3, with a weak D call TRBD1 (5 bases). Germline assignment: CDR1 SGDLS and CDR2 YYNGEE. V lost 2 bases and J lost 3, with 12 bases in between. This CDR3 has 15 residues. CDR3 DNA sequence: TGTGCCAGCAGCGTTGAAACAGGAAGTGGAAACACCATATATTTT. Protein: CASSVETGSGNTIYF.

The V call is TRBV6-1, the J call TRBJ1-2, with TRBD1 matching over 8 bases. CDR1 is MNHNS and CDR2 is SASEGT in the germline V gene. This CDR3 is built from 15 residues. The ends lost 2 bases at V and 2 bases at J; junction bases unmatched: 4. The CDR3 bases are TGTGCCAGCAGTGAACCCCGACAGGGGAACTATGGCTACACCTTC. Its translation is CASSEPRQGNYGYTF.

The chain uses TRBV5-4 and TRBJ1-1; TRBD1 matches 7 bases. Germline lookup yields CDR1 SGHNT and CDR2 YYREEE (reference sequence). Trimming at V came to 4 bases and at J to 3 bases, leaving 6 bases not matched to a gene. The CDR3 sequence is 14 residues long. CDR3 loop: CASSLDRSDTEAFF. The CDR3 DNA is TGTGCCAGCAGCCTGGACAGGAGTGACACTGAAGCTTTCTTT.

The gene calls are TRBV7-2 and TRBJ1-5, with D perhaps TRBD1 (5 bases). Germline V gives CDR1 SGHTA, CDR2 FQGNSA. The V and J ends lost 4 bases and 7 bases respectively, with 8 bases between them. This CDR3 has 12 amino acids. The CDR3 DNA is TGTGCCAGCAGCTGGGGGGAGCAGCCCCAGCATTTT. Translating it yields CASSWGEQPQHF.

The chain couples TRBV3-1 (or the pseudogene TRBV3-2) to TRBJ1-2; 8 nucleotides line up with TRBD1. CDR1 is LGHDT, CDR2 YNNKEL, per germline (reference sequence). This CDR3 has 15 amino acids. V shed 3 bases, J shed 2 bases, and the junction held 5 bases outside the gene matches. The CDR3 sequence is CASSQRTGPNYGYTF. CDR3 nucleotides: TGTGCCAGCAGCCAGAGGACAGGGCCCAACTATGGCTACACCTTC.

The chain recombines TRBV7-3 with TRBJ1-1; TRBD1 is a possible D gene (5 bases). Germline CDR1 reads SGHTA; CDR2 reads FQGTGA. The CDR3 is made up of 14 amino acids. V was trimmed by 6 bases and J by 6 bases, leaving 17 bases between them. DNA of the CDR3: TGTGCCAGCAGAGCTACCAGGGAATCGGCTGAAGCTTTCTTT. It specifies CASRATRESAEAFF.

This clone was observed once. The rearrangement links TRBV27 to TRBJ1-2, with 9 bases fitting TRBD1. Germline V lookup: CDR1 MNHEY, CDR2 SMNVEV (reference sequence). V shed 5 bases and J 4 bases; nucleotides not matched to a gene: 8. The CDR3 length is 15 residues. The CDR3 loop reads CASSLRGTGSYGYTF. For the CDR3, the DNA is TGTGCCAGCAGTCTCCGGGGGACAGGGTCCTATGGCTACACCTTC.

The CDR3 bases are TGTGCCAGCAGCTTTTGGGTGCGGGGAAGCACTGAAGCTTTCTTT. This translates into CASSFWVRGSTEAFF. The genes are TRBV11-2 and TRBJ1-1; D gene uncertain. This CDR3 contains 15 residues. Germline V CDR1 and CDR2: SGHAT, FQNNGV. Trimming shortened V by 3 bases and J by 4 bases, and 15 bases separated the two germline ends.

This chain links TRBV29-1 with TRBJ2-5; no definite D call. This CDR3 has 11 residues. The ends were cut back, 6 bases at V and 2 bases at J, with 7 bases in the middle. The germline gives CDR1 SQVTM, CDR2 ANQGSEA. The CDR3 reads CSVGEQETQYF. In DNA, the CDR3 is TGCAGCGTCGGAGAGCAAGAGACCCAGTACTTC.

In nucleotides, the CDR3 is TGCGCCAGCAGCTACGGGACAGGCAAAGAAGCTTTCTTT. It yields the protein CASSYGTGKEAFF. The genes are TRBV5-1 and TRBJ1-1, with 8 bases fitting TRBD1. The CDR3 has 13 amino acids. CDR1 and CDR2 (germline): SGHRS, YFSETQ. J gave up 8 bases and V 3 bases, and 6 bases lay outside the gene matches.

This chain uses TRBV20-1 with TRBJ2-3, with 13 bases fitting TRBD2. Trimming at V came to 3 bases and at J to 0 bases, leaving 12 bases not matched to a gene. Germline loops: CDR1 DFQATT, CDR2 SNEGSKA (reference sequence). The CDR3 contains 19 residues. This CDR3 is CSASLGLAGDLTSTDTQYF. CDR3 bases: TGCAGTGCTAGTCTTGGACTAGCGGGGGACCTGACTAGCACAGATACGCAGTATTTT.

This chain joins TRBV4-2 and TRBJ2-2, with TRBD2 matching 9 bases. V gave up 4 bases and J gave up 0 bases; unmatched junction bases: 3. The CDR3 extends over 16 amino acids. CDR1 and CDR2 (germline): LGHNA, YNFKEQ. CDR3 residues: CASSPTSGTNTGELFF. The CDR3 DNA reads TGTGCCAGCAGCCCGACTAGCGGAACGAACACCGGGGAGCTGTTTTTT.

This sequence joins TRBV6-1 and TRBJ1-6; D is uncertain. Germline V gives CDR1 MNHNS, CDR2 SASEGT. The CDR3 consists of 15 residues. Trimming took off 2 bases at V and 6 bases at J, with 11 bases between the two ends. The DNA for the CDR3 is TGTGCCAGCAGTGAATTACCGGGAGTTAATTCACCCCTCCACTTT. Protein sequence: CASSELPGVNSPLHF.

The rearrangement links TRBV5-5 to TRBJ1-4; tentatively, D is TRBD1 (5 bases). V lost 5 bases, J lost 3 bases, and 14 bases lay in between. CDR3 length equals 15 residues. Per germline, CDR1 SGHKS and CDR2 YYEKEE (reference sequence). CDR3 nucleotides: TGTGCCAGCAGTTCAAATCAGGGATCTAATGAAAAACTGTTTTTT. Encoded protein: CASSSNQGSNEKLFF.

This chain uses TRBV7-9 with TRBJ1-1; D remains unclear. Per the germline V gene, CDR1 is SEHNR and CDR2 is FQNEAQ (reference sequence). Between the trimmed V and J ends, which lost 1 base and 5 bases, there was a span of 8 bases. CDR3 size: 13 residues. The CDR3 loop is CASSLESGTEAFF. CDR3 bases: TGTGCCAGCAGCTTAGAGTCGGGTACTGAAGCTTTCTTT.

V is TRBV6-7 and J is TRBJ1-1; 7 bases match TRBD1. TRBV6-7 has ORF status, its function being uncertain. This CDR3 spans 16 amino acids. J lost 5 bases, V lost 8 bases, and 17 bases had no gene match. The CDR3 nucleotides read TGTGCCAGCCATATATATGCGGGCAGGGGGAGGACTGAAGCTTTCTTT. Its translation is CASHIYAGRGRTEAFF.